This paragraph reports one TCR beta chain. Its target is not known. This specimen comes from a study of beta chain features in type 1 diabetes. Study-wide results and caveats: The study left unresolved whether HLA type influences TCRB rearrangement. VDJ junctions sequenced from type 1 diabetes patients showed fewer insertions and more deletions. Significant though moderate, a shortening of TCRB CDR3s appeared in all four CD4+ subsets of Type 1 diabetes patients.

A sort by CD45RO/CCR7/CD25/CD127/CD95/CD27 yielded CD4+ naive, central memory, regulatory and stem cell-like memory cells. The germline CDR1 and CDR2 sequences are MNHNS and SASEGT. The V end lost 3 bases, the J end lost 4 bases, and 9 bases lay between the germline ends. CDR3 length: 13 residues. Reverse transcription of all isolated RNA meant that expressed TCRB transcripts were sequenced. Assay: immunoSEQ multiplex PCR; the TCRdb copy retains only in-frame clones and omits some. The table includes roughly 260,000 clones, about a tenth detected once. The V gene is TRBV6-1, the J gene TRBJ1-2; D gene unclear. This clonotype was sampled from a man younger than 40 with type 1 diabetes. The sequencing input was naive CD4+ T cells from blood. This CDR3 reads CASSDSRGYGYTF. The DNA of the CDR3 is TGTGCCAGCAGTGACAGTCGAGGCTATGGCTACACCTTC.